This entry lists 32 T cell receptor beta chains sequenced from one sample in a study of cytomegalovirus exposure and HLA in healthy donors. Primers included in the PCR were 60 Vbeta and 13 Jbeta primers. Profiled with immunoSEQ multiplex PCR; TCRdb holds only in-frame clones, not every one. The sample records around 120,000 clones, about four fifths being singletons. Sequencing was carried out using PBMCs. Every receptor here comes from a woman aged 50 to 60 in good health and CMV-seropositive.

This rearrangement joins TRBV6-4 to TRBJ2-7; TRBD2 matches at 8 bases. Germline V gene data show CDR1 as MRHNA and CDR2 as SNTAGT. CDR3 length: 11 amino acids. The V gene end was trimmed by 11 bases and the J gene end by 6 bases; junction bases not matched to a gene: 6. CDR3: CAVKGLGEQYF. CDR3 DNA: TGTGCCGTCAAGGGACTAGGCGAGCAGTACTTC.

V usage is TRBV1 and J usage is TRBJ2-5; the table's D call of TRBD2 was not tested on the DNA. TRBV1 represents a pseudogene. CDR3 length: 16 residues. CDR3 protein: CTSSPTRGTIQETQYF. The CDR3 DNA is TGCACCAGCAGCCCGACACGCGGGACTATCCAAGAGACCCAGTACTTC.

This clone was picked up a small number of times. The chain recombines TRBV6-5 with TRBJ2-3; TRBD1 agrees at 11 bases. Germline-derived CDR1 and CDR2 are MNHEY and SVGAGI. The CDR3 is 14 residues long. J gave up 9 bases and V 2 bases, and 4 bases lay outside the gene matches. The CDR3 nucleotides are TGTGCCAGCAGTTACACCGGGACAGGGGGAACGCAGTATTTT. It is translated as CASSYTGTGGTQYF.

The gene calls are TRBV2 and TRBJ2-3; 11 nucleotides agree with TRBD2. The CDR3 runs 14 residues. CDR1 and CDR2 (germline): SNHLY, FYNNEI. J was trimmed by 10 bases and V by 8 bases; bases with no gene match: 11. CDR3 sequence: CASPEQLAGDSQYF. For the CDR3, the DNA is TGTGCCAGCCCTGAACAACTAGCGGGGGACTCGCAGTATTTT.

This clone was seen a handful of times. This chain uses TRBV7-2 with TRBJ1-2, with D unclear. Trimming shortened V by 0 bases and J by 8 bases, and 7 bases separated the two germline ends. Germline V CDR1 and CDR2: SGHTA, FQGNSA. The CDR3 sequence is 12 residues long. CDR3 in amino acids: CASSLASEGYTF. In DNA, the CDR3 is TGTGCCAGCAGCTTAGCCAGCGAGGGCTACACCTTC.

The chain carries TRBV4-2 and TRBJ1-2; tentative D call: TRBD1 (6 bases). The CDR3 runs to 15 residues. Germline V gene data show CDR1 as LGHNA and CDR2 as YNFKEQ. The ends were cut back, 0 bases at V and 8 bases at J, with 16 bases in the middle. CDR3 amino acids: CASSQEDSLVRGYTF. CDR3 nucleotides: TGTGCCAGCAGCCAAGAGGACAGCCTGGTGCGGGGCTACACCTTC.

This clone was recorded a few times. The genes are TRBV5-1 and TRBJ1-1; a weak D match, TRBD1 (5 bases). Trimming took off 0 bases at V and 3 bases at J, with 12 bases between the two ends. Germline CDR1 and CDR2: SGHRS and YFSETQ. The CDR3 sequence is 15 residues long. The CDR3 DNA sequence: TGCGCCAGCAGCTTGGGTACCAGGGCGTACACTGAAGCTTTCTTT. Translating it yields CASSLGTRAYTEAFF.

The V call is TRBV29-1, the J call TRBJ1-2; D perhaps matches TRBD1 (6 bases). Germline loops: CDR1 SQVTM, CDR2 ANQGSEA. The CDR3 is 11 residues long. V dropped 3 bases and J dropped 8 bases, with 10 bases sitting between them. The CDR3 bases are TGCAGCGTTGAGGTCAGGGGAGGCTACACCTTC. It encodes CSVEVRGGYTF.

This clone has only one observation. The chain's CDR3 is CASSGQGGGNYGYTF. The DNA for the CDR3 is TGTGCCAGCAGTGGACAGGGGGGGGGAAACTATGGCTACACCTTC. The chain carries TRBV9 and TRBJ1-2, with 10 bases identical to TRBD1. This CDR3 spans 15 amino acids. The germline gives CDR1 SGDLS, CDR2 YYNGEE. J lost 2 bases, V lost 5 bases, and 6 bases had no gene match.

The chain combines TRBV9 with TRBJ2-1, with TRBD1 matching 8 bases. The CDR3 totals 17 residues. The germline V gene has CDR1 SGDLS and CDR2 YYNGEE. V was clipped by 3 bases and J by 11 bases; unmatched bases: 19. CDR3 amino acids: CASSEIGQGALEWQQFF. In nucleotides, the CDR3 is TGTGCCAGCAGCGAAATCGGACAGGGCGCCTTGGAATGGCAGCAGTTCTTC. Full variable domain (remainder filled in from reference TRBV9 and TRBJ2-1): DSGVTQTPKHLITATGQRVTLRCSPRSGDLSVYWYQQSLDQGLQFLIQYYNGEERAKGNILERFSAQQFPDLHSELNLSSLELGDSALYFCASSEIGQGALEWQQFFGPGTRLTVL.

This chain joins TRBV19 and TRBJ1-1, with D maybe TRBD1 (5 bases). The CDR3 spans 13 residues. The V gene's germline CDR1 is LNHDA and CDR2 SQIVND (reference sequence). Trimming shortened V by 3 bases and J by 5 bases, and 10 bases separated the two germline ends. CDR3 nucleotide sequence: TGTGCCAGTAGTATTATGGAGGGGACTGAAGCTTTCTTT. Translating it yields CASSIMEGTEAFF.

J is TRBJ1-4 and V is TRBV4-3, with TRBD1 identical over 9 bases. Germline assignment: CDR1 LGHNA and CDR2 YSLEER. V dropped 4 bases and J dropped 0; count of bases not matched to a gene: 3. The CDR3 has 16 residues. The CDR3 region is CASSPRQGATNEKLFF. DNA for the CDR3: TGCGCCAGCAGCCCTCGACAGGGGGCAACTAATGAAAAACTGTTTTTT.

In nucleotides, the CDR3 is TGCGCCAGCAGCTCGAGACAGGGGGGGTACAATGAGCAGTTCTTC. The encoded protein is CASSSRQGGYNEQFF. The chain couples TRBV5-1 to TRBJ2-1, with TRBD1 matching 9 bases. V shed 3 bases, J shed 4 bases, and the junction held 5 bases outside the gene matches. This CDR3 has 15 residues. Germline CDR1 is SGHRS and CDR2 is YFSETQ. The entire variable domain, with the rest obtained from reference TRBV5-1 and TRBJ2-1, is as follows: KAGVTQTPRYLIKTRGQQVTLSCSPISGHRSVSWYQQTPGQGLQFLFEYFSETQRNKGNFPGRFSGRQFSNSRSEMNVSTLELGDSALYLCASSSRQGGYNEQFFGPGTRLTVL.

The chain combines TRBV5-1 with TRBJ2-2, with D uncertain. The V gene lost 0 bases and the J gene lost 9 bases, with 6 bases spanning the gap. This CDR3 comprises 12 residues. In germline, CDR1 is SGHRS, CDR2 YFSETQ. CDR3 DNA sequence: TGCGCCAGCAGCTTGGCCGGTAGGGAGCTGTTTTTT. It translates to CASSLAGRELFF.

The CDR3 bases are TGTGCCAGCAGCTCCCGGACTGCCACCGGGGAGCTGTTTTTT. It translates to CASSSRTATGELFF. The rearrangement uses TRBV7-3 and TRBJ2-2, with D possibly matching TRBD2 (5 bases). The CDR3 is made up of 14 amino acids. V lost 4 bases to trimming and J lost 4 bases, with 10 bases between them. Germline V gene data show CDR1 as SGHTA and CDR2 as FQGTGA.

The chain links TRBV2 to TRBJ2-5; TRBD2 might be the D (6 bases). Trimming took 2 bases from V and 9 from J, leaving 16 bases between them. Germline values: CDR1 SNHLY, CDR2 FYNNEI. The CDR3 loop spans 14 amino acids. CDR3 in amino acids: CASSEYGEDLPQYF. The CDR3 nucleotides read TGTGCCAGCAGTGAATATGGGGAGGATTTGCCCCAGTACTTC.

The rearrangement joins TRBV7-9 to TRBJ2-1, with D perhaps matching TRBD1 (6 bases). The CDR3 is 14 amino acids. Germline CDR1 is SEHNR and CDR2 is FQNEAQ (reference sequence). The V gene lost 5 bases and the J gene lost 10 bases, with 18 bases spanning the gap. The CDR3 region is CASSPLTGGQEQFF. The DNA for the CDR3 is TGTGCCAGCAGCCCCTTGACAGGTGGGCAGGAGCAGTTCTTC.

The rearrangement links TRBV20-1 to TRBJ1-1; D possibly corresponds to TRBD1 (5 bases). The germline V gene encodes CDR1 DFQATT and CDR2 SNEGSKA (reference sequence). Deletions cut 6 bases from V and 7 bases from J, with 12 bases between. The CDR3 runs 11 residues. CDR3 DNA: TGCAGTGCAGTACTTCAGGGTGAAGCTTTCTTT. This gives the protein CSAVLQGEAFF.

The sample holds a few counts of this clone. A junction boundary mismatches the germline segment, possibly from a read error. The chain uses TRBV11-3 and TRBJ2-4; the D is unclear. Germline V gives CDR1 SGHNT, CDR2 YENEEA. The CDR3 has 11 residues. The CDR3 DNA is TGTGCCAGCAGCCTAGACTACATTCAGTACTTC. Translated: CASSLDYIQYF.

This chain uses TRBV15 with TRBJ1-1; 8 nucleotides align to TRBD1. J lost 2 bases, V lost 2 bases, and 7 bases had no gene match. Germline CDR1 and CDR2: LNHNV and YYDKDF (reference sequence). The CDR3 runs to 16 residues. The CDR3 sequence: CATSRPRTGLNTEAFF. The CDR3 coding sequence is TGTGCCACCAGCAGACCCCGGACAGGGCTAAACACTGAAGCTTTCTTT.

The V call is TRBV10-3, the J call TRBJ2-5; TRBD1 is a possible D gene (6 bases). The CDR3 has 14 residues. V lost 6 bases, J lost 2 bases, and 13 bases lay in between. CDR1 is ENHRY and CDR2 is SYGVKD in the germline V gene. CDR3 region: CAISPGAVQETQYF. DNA of the CDR3: TGTGCCATCAGCCCAGGGGCCGTACAAGAGACCCAGTACTTC.

CDR3 sequence: CASSFYFQGANGYTF. In nucleotides, the CDR3 is TGTGCCAGCAGCTTTTACTTCCAGGGGGCGAATGGCTACACCTTC. The chain couples TRBV5-4 to TRBJ1-2; 8 nucleotides align to TRBD1. The CDR3 has 15 amino acids. V dropped 2 bases and J dropped 6; count of bases not matched to a gene: 9. The germline V gene has CDR1 SGHNT and CDR2 YYREEE (reference sequence).

The rearrangement joins TRBV21-1 to TRBJ1-5. TRBV21-1 is shown as a pseudogene. The CDR3 contains 14 residues. The DNA for the CDR3 is TGTGCCAGCAGCAAATTGAGGGGGGGTGGGTCCCAGCATTTT. Its protein is CASSKLRGGGSQHF.

The chain is built from TRBV6-1 and TRBJ2-7; 8 nucleotides match TRBD2. The CDR3 totals 13 residues. CDR1 is MNHNS, CDR2 SASEGT, per germline. V shed 8 bases and J 3 bases; nucleotides not matched to a gene: 6. CDR3 sequence: CASQEAGVYEQYF. CDR3 DNA: TGTGCCAGCCAGGAAGCGGGGGTCTACGAGCAGTACTTC.

The rearrangement joins TRBV7-9 to TRBJ1-1; 11 bases line up with TRBD1. The CDR3 contains 16 residues. The V segment lost 2 bases and the J segment 8 bases; nucleotides outside the gene matches: 10. CDR1 and CDR2 (germline): SEHNR, FQNEAQ (reference sequence). DNA of the CDR3: TGTGCCAGCAGCTTAACTGGACAGGGGGCTCGTCCCGAAGCTTTCTTT. It specifies CASSLTGQGARPEAFF.

The rearrangement uses TRBV27 and TRBJ2-2; D not certain. V gave up 5 bases and J gave up 1 base, with 2 bases separating them. The V gene's germline CDR1 is MNHEY and CDR2 SMNVEV (reference sequence). CDR3 length: 12 residues. The CDR3 is CASSLNTGELFF. The CDR3 DNA sequence: TGTGCCAGCAGTCTGAACACCGGGGAGCTGTTTTTT.

The CDR3 protein is CASSPGQGVGTEAFF. DNA of the CDR3: TGTGCCAGCAGCCCGGGACAGGGGGTGGGGACTGAAGCTTTCTTT. The chain links TRBV13 to TRBJ1-1; 11 bases agree with TRBD1. The CDR3 runs to 15 residues. The germline CDR1 and CDR2 sequences are PRHDT and FYEKMQ (reference sequence). V shed 5 bases, J shed 5 bases, and the junction held 7 bases outside the gene matches.

This clone has only a few counts. This sequence joins TRBV5-1 and TRBJ2-5, with D maybe TRBD2 (6 bases). Trimming shortened V by 4 bases and J by 1 base, and 8 bases separated the two germline ends. Germline V lookup: CDR1 SGHRS, CDR2 YFSETQ. This CDR3 contains 13 residues. CDR3 bases: TGCGCCAGCAGCCGGGGGATCCAAGAGACCCAGTACTTC. Residues: CASSRGIQETQYF.

V usage is TRBV18 and J usage is TRBJ1-2; D gene uncertain. The CDR3 runs to 13 residues. The V end lost 3 bases, the J end lost 4 bases, and 9 bases lay between the germline ends. Per the germline V gene, CDR1 is KGHSH and CDR2 is LQKENI. CDR3 loop: CASSPAETYGYTF. The CDR3 coding sequence is TGTGCCAGCTCACCGGCGGAAACCTATGGCTACACCTTC.

Comments on this clone: The junction does not match germline at one end; this may be a read error. This chain joins TRBV7-7 and TRBJ2-7; TRBD2 aligns across 7 bases. CDR3 length: 15 amino acids. CDR1 and CDR2 (germline): SSHAT, FNYEAQ (reference sequence). CDR3 DNA sequence: TGTGCTAGCAGCCAGAGTAGCGGGCCAACCTACGAGCAGTACTTC. Amino acid sequence: CASSQSSGPTYEQYF. Filled out from reference TRBV7-7 and TRBJ2-7, the complete variable domain reads GAGVSQSPRYKVTKRGQDVTLRCDPISSHATLYWYQQALGQGPEFLTYFNYEAQPDKSGLPSDRFSAERPEGSISTLTIQRTEQRDSAMYRCASSQSSGPTYEQYFGPGTRLTVT.

The rearrangement uses TRBV4-3 and TRBJ2-7; weak D call: TRBD2 (5 bases). The CDR3 loop spans 15 amino acids. Germline V CDR1 and CDR2: LGHNA, YSLEER. Trimming stripped 0 bases from V and 2 bases from J, with 11 bases between. DNA for the CDR3: TGCGCCAGCAGCCAAGATGTTTACGGGACCTACGAGCAGTACTTC. It specifies CASSQDVYGTYEQYF.

The rearrangement uses TRBV4-1 and TRBJ1-5; D is uncertain. Germline loops: CDR1 MGHRA, CDR2 YSYEKL. This CDR3 comprises 13 residues. Trimming left V 4 bases short and J 11 bases short, with 15 bases between. The CDR3 sequence is CASSLTAPGTQHF. CDR3 bases: TGCGCCAGCAGCCTTACAGCTCCCGGGACCCAGCATTTT.